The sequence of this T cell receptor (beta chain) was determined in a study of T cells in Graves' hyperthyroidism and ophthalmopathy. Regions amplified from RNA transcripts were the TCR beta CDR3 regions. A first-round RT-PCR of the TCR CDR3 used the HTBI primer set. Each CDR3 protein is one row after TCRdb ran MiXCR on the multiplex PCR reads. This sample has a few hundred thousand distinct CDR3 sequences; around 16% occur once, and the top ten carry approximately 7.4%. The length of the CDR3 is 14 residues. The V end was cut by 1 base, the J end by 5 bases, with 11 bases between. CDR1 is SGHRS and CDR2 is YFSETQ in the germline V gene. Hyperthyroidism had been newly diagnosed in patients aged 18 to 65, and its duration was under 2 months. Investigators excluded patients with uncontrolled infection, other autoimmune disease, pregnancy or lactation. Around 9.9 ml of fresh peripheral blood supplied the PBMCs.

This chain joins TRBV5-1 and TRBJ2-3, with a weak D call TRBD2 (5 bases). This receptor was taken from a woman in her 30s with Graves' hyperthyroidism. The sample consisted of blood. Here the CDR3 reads CASSLSGIRDTQYF. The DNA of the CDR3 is TGCGCCAGCAGCTTGTCGGGGATTCGAGATACGCAGTATTTT.